This T cell receptor beta chain was captured in a study of blood T cells in healthy people across ages. Using a J-beta primer mix together with a sample-barcoded 5' primer, a second PCR was run for roughly 6 to 12 cycles. With 12 random nucleotides, a template-switch adaptor tagged each individual cDNA molecule. TCRdb redid the calling of the 5' RACE reads with MiXCR, one entry per CDR3 protein. The repertoire holds about 640,000 distinct CDR3 sequences, with roughly 41% as singletons. CDR3 size: 16 residues. CDR1 and CDR2 (germline): LGHNA, YNFKEQ. The ends lost 0 bases at V and 6 bases at J; junction bases unmatched: 4.

The chain carries TRBV4-2 and TRBJ2-1; the match to TRBD1 covers 11 bases. This TCR was recovered from an elderly man in good health. Sequenced material: blood. The CDR3 DNA sequence: TGTGCCAGCAGCCAAGAGGGGACAGGGGGTGGCAATGAGCAGTTCTTC. Translated, it gives CASSQEGTGGGNEQFF.